This section outlines one T cell receptor (beta chain) sequence together with its context. Its antigen remains undetermined. Base qualities are not recorded, but no much larger clone differs from it by a single base. This record belongs to a study of shared clonotypes between healthy human individuals (dated by TCRdb to about 2020). About the study as a whole: A couple of women and a few men aged 18 to 49 years were included in the cohort. For each donor, three plates each were used for CD4 naive and CD4 memory, two plates were used for CD8 naive, and one plate was used for CD8 memory. Blood TCR repertoires of roughly five healthy adults were deeply sequenced to estimate repertoire size and the extent of clonotype sharing between individuals. Different laboratories and diverse techniques were used to prepare libraries and sequence TCR repertoires, to increase sequencing depth and limit assay-specific biases. Each donor's leukapheresis produced roughly between roughly 0.85 and 9.5 billion PBMCs. General study outcomes and caveats: Incomplete sequencing was indicated by rarefaction of sorted-subset datasets, despite the large sequencing depth. Naive subsets generally had larger estimated clonotype richness than memory subsets. Pairwise subsampling indicated that sequencing depth was expected to affect the degree of clonotype sharing among donors. Sampling was restricted to blood, and TCR repertoires in tissues likely differ from the TCR repertoires found in blood. Higher generation probabilities were observed for clonotypes shared by all four sorted-subset donors than for non-shared clonotypes. About 5% of naive CD4, 3.5% of naive CD8, roughly 2.5% of memory CD4, and more than 0.35% of memory CD8 clonotypes were shared across a few donors. The genetic and exposure-history diversity represented was limited by the small number of donors.

Healthy HIV-negative adults with no recently reported acute infections or vaccinations were included as donors. Only Caucasian adults living in Nashville, Tennessee, USA were represented among the donors. CD4+ T cells were enriched by magnetic negative selection; naive cells were then positively selected on CD45RA, and the negative fraction formed the memory subset. After blood collection by leukapheresis, PBMCs were isolated using Ficoll-Histopaque density gradient centrifugation and then cryopreserved in the vapor phase of liquid nitrogen. Analytical flow cytometry was used to check the purity and quantity of every magnetically sorted T cell population. Each sorted fraction had its genomic DNA isolated and then quantified by UV absorbance on a Nanodrop 2000c. CDR1 and CDR2 are read off the germline V gene as SGHTA and FQGTGA. From the cysteine through the phenylalanine, the CDR3 covers 14 amino acids. CDR3 DNA only is kept here, 42 bases in frame from base 1. Compared with germline, V lacks 4 bases and J lacks 8 bases; bases without a gene match: 9.

TCR CDR3 regions were amplified from genomic DNA by multiplex PCR using the deep immunoSEQ assay. For each cell subset, the extracted genomic DNA was distributed evenly across all wells of several immunoSEQ 96-well plates, and each plate served as one replicate. Each replicate PCR for sorted subsets received about 180 ng genomic DNA, equal to about 30,000 T cell genomes. The purified libraries were quantified using a Qubit 3.0 fluorometer, sized with a Bioanalyzer 2100, and then quantified again using the KAPA Library Quantification kit. Each immunoSEQ 96-well plate was sequenced on its own single-read 150-cycle Illumina NextSeq 550 flow cell. On the authors' methods: Because the immunoSEQ output held only junctional sequences and lacked quality scores, the filtering could not match the filtering applied to full-length reads. Sequences were annotated with PyIR, a Python wrapper for IgBLAST v1.9, using IMGT germline references to assign V/J genes and CDR3. Reads were filtered out if the reads had weak V/J assignments (E-value above 1e-6), no CDR3, stop codons, out-of-frame junctions, or ambiguous translated residues. V3J clonotypes were defined by identical inferred V gene, J gene, and CDR3 amino acid sequence. The percentage overlap between two repertoires was calculated by dividing the number of shared unique clonotypes by the size of the smaller repertoire. Repertoire richness was assessed with RTK rarefaction, the Chao1 estimator, and Recon v2.1 estimates of unobserved clonotypes. OLGA was used to compute generation probabilities for all TCRbeta clonotypes that the gDNA method yielded from a handful of donors. The source is immuneACCESS, and TCRdb retained only in-frame sequences with V and J called. Part of the clones is not carried over; for the studies checked, unresolved V genes explain less than half of this, and the remainder is unexplained. D and trimming were read from the DNA, whereas the V and J calls and clone size are those reported in that table. This sample holds about 2.4 million clones; 80% to 95% were observed only once. The ten largest clones capture approximately 0.37% of the sample.

This TCR was sampled from a man aged 18 to 29 in good health. Some clones in this sample may be carry-over from other donors' samples. The rearranged segments are TRBV7-3 and TRBJ1-2; 8 junctional bases match TRBD1. The sample consisted of naive CD4+ T cells from PBMCs. The cell subset or site label here, explained by the study, means: CD45RA+ positively selected. The DNA sequence reads TGTGCCAGCAGCTCACCGGGACAGGTTTTCGGCTACACCTTC. It is translated as CASSSPGQVFGYTF.